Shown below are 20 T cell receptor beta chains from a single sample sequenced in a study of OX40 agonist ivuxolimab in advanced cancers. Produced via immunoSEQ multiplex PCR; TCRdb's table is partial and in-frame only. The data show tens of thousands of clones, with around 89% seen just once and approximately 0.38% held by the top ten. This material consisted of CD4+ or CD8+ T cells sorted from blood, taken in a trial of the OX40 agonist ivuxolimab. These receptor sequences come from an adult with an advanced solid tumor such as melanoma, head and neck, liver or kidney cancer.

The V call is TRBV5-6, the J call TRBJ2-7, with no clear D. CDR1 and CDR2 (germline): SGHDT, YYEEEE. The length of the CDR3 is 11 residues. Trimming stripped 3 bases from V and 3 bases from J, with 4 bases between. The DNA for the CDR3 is TGTGCCAGCAGCTCATACTACGAGCAGTACTTC. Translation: CASSSYYEQYF.

DNA of the CDR3: TGTGCCAGCAGTCAACAGGGCACAGATACGCAGTATTTT. This translates into CASSQQGTDTQYF. This sequence joins TRBV6-1 and TRBJ2-3, with D possibly matching TRBD1 (5 bases). The length of the CDR3 is 13 residues. Deletions cut 5 bases from V and 1 base from J, with 7 bases between. Germline CDR1 MNHNS, CDR2 SASEGT.

CDR3 in DNA: TGTGCCAGTAGTATAGATCCTAGTTCCTACGAGCAGTACTTC. Protein: CASSIDPSSYEQYF. The chain carries TRBV19 and TRBJ2-7; D unresolved. CDR1 is LNHDA and CDR2 is SQIVND in the germline V gene (reference sequence). The CDR3 loop spans 14 amino acids. The V gene lost 0 bases and the J gene lost 1 base, with 7 bases spanning the gap. The full variable domain, rest sourced from reference TRBV19 and TRBJ2-7, is DGGITQSPKYLFRKEGQNVTLSCEQNLNHDAMYWYRQDPGQGLRLIYYSQIVNDFQKGDIAEGYSVSREKKESFPLTVTSAQKNPTAFYLCASSIDPSSYEQYFGPGTRLTVT.

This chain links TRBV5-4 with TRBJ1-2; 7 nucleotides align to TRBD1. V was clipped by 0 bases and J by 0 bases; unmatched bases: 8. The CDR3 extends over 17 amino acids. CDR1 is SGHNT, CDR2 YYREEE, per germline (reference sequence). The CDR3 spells CASSLVPTGRANYGYTF. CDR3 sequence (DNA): TGTGCCAGCAGCTTGGTCCCGACAGGGAGAGCTAACTATGGCTACACCTTC.

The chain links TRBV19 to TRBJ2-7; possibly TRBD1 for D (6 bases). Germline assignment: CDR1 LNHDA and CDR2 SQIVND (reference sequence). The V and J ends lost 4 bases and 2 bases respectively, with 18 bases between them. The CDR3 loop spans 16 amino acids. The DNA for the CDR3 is TGTGCCAGTAGTACCAGGACAGCTTTCCAAACCTACGAGCAGTACTTC. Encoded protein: CASSTRTAFQTYEQYF.

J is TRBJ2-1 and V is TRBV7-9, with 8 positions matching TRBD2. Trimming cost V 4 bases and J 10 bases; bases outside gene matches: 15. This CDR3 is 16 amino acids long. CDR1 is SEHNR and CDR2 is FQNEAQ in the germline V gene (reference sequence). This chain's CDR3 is CASSSAGLAGGREQFF. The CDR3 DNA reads TGTGCCAGCAGCTCCGCTGGACTAGCAGGAGGGCGGGAGCAGTTCTTC.

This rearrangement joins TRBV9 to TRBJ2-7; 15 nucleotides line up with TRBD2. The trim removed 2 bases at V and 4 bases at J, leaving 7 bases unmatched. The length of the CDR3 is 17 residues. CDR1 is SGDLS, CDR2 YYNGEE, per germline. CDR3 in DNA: TGTGCCAGCAGCGTTGGGACTAGCGGGAGGATTGTGTACGAGCAGTACTTC. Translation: CASSVGTSGRIVYEQYF.

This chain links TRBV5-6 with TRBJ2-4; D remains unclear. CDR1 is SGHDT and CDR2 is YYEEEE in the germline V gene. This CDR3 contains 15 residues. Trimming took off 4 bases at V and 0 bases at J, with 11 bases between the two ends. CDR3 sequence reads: CASSQTNIAKNIQYF. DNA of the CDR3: TGTGCCAGCAGCCAAACGAACATAGCCAAAAACATTCAGTACTTC.

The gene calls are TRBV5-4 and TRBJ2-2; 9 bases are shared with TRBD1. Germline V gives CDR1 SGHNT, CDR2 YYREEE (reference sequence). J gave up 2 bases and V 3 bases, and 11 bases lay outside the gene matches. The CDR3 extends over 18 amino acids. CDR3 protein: CASSSPGQGAPNTGELFF. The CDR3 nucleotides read TGTGCCAGCAGCTCCCCGGGACAGGGTGCCCCTAACACCGGGGAGCTGTTTTTT.

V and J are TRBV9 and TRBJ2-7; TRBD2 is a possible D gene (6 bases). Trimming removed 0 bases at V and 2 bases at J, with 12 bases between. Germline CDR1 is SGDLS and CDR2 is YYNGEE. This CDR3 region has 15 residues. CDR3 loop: CASSVATGVTYEQYF. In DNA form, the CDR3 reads TGTGCCAGCAGCGTAGCTACGGGAGTTACCTACGAGCAGTACTTC.

The CDR3 nucleotides are TGTGCCAGCAGTGACCTCCAGCTAGCGGGAGCTGGGGAGCAGTACTTC. Amino acids: CASSDLQLAGAGEQYF. V usage is TRBV6-1 and J usage is TRBJ2-7, with TRBD2 matching over 10 bases. The germline V gene has CDR1 MNHNS and CDR2 SASEGT. This CDR3 is 16 amino acids long. J was trimmed by 7 bases and V by 3 bases; bases with no gene match: 12.

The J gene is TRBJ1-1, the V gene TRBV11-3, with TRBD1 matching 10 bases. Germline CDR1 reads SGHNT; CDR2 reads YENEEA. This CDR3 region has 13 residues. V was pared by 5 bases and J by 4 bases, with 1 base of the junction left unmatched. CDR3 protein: CASSGQGGTEAFF. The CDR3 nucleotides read TGTGCCAGCAGCGGACAGGGGGGCACTGAAGCTTTCTTT.

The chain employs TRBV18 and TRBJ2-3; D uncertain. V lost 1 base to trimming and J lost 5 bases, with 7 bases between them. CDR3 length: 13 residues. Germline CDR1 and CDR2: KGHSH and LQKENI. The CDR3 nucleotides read TGTGCCAGCTCACCACTCCGGCGAGATACGCAGTATTTT. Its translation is CASSPLRRDTQYF.

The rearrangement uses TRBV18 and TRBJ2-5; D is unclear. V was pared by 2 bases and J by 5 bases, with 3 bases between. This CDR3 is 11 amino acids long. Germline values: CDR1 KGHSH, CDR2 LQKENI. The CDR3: CASSPEETQYF. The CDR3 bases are TGTGCCAGCTCACCAGAGGAGACCCAGTACTTC.

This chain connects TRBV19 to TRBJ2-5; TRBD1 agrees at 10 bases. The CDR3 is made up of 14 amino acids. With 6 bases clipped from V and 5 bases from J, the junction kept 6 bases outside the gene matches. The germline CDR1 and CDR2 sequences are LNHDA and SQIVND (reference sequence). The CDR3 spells CASSVTGGRETQYF. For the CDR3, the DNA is TGTGCCAGTAGCGTGACAGGGGGCAGGGAGACCCAGTACTTC.

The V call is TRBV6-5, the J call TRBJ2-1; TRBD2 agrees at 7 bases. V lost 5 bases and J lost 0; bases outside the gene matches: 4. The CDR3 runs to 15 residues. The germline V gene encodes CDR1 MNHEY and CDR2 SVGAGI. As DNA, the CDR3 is TGTGCCAGCAGTAGGCGGGGGAGCTCCTACAATGAGCAGTTCTTC. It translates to CASSRRGSSYNEQFF.

CDR3 DNA: TGTGCCAGTCGCAAAGGTCAGGGGATCTCTGGAAACACCATATATTTT. Translating it yields CASRKGQGISGNTIYF. The V and J genes are TRBV19 and TRBJ1-3, with D possibly being TRBD1 (6 bases). Between the trimmed V and J ends, which lost 8 bases and 0 bases, there was a span of 17 bases. The CDR3 has 16 residues. Germline-derived CDR1 and CDR2 are LNHDA and SQIVND (reference sequence).

CDR3 loop: CASSLGTGLAKNIQYF. In nucleotides, the CDR3 is TGTGCCAGCAGCTTAGGGACCGGCCTAGCCAAAAACATTCAGTACTTC. The V and J genes are TRBV11-2 and TRBJ2-4; no reliable D call. V was cut by 1 base and J by 0 bases, with 10 bases left in between. CDR1 and CDR2 (germline): SGHAT, FQNNGV. This CDR3 contains 16 residues.

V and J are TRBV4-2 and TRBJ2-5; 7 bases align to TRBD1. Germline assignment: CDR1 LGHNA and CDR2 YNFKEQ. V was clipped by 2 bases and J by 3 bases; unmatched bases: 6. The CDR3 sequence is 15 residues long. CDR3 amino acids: CASSQSTGTEETQYF. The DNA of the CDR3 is TGTGCCAGCAGCCAATCCACCGGGACAGAAGAGACCCAGTACTTC.

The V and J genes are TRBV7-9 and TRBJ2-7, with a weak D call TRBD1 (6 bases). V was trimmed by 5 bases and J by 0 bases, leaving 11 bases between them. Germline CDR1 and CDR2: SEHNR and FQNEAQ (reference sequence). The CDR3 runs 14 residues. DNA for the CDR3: TGTGCCAGCAGCCGACAGGCCAGCTCCTACGAGCAGTACTTC. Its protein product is CASSRQASSYEQYF.